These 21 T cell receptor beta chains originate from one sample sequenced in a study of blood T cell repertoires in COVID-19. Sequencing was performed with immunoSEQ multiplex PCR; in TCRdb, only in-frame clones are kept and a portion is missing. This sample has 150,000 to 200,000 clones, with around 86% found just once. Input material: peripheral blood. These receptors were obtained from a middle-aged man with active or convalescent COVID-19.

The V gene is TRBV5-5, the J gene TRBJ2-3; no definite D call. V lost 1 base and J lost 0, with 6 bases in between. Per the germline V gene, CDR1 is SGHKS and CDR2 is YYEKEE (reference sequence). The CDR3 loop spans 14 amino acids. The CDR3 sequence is CASSLLTSTDTQYF. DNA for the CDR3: TGTGCCAGCAGCTTGTTGACTAGCACAGATACGCAGTATTTT.

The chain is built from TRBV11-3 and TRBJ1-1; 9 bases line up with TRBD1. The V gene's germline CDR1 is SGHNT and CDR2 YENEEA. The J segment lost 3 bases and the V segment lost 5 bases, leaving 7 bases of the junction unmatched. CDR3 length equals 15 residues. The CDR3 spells CASSPGTGTYTEAFF. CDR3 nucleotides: TGTGCCAGCAGCCCGGGGACAGGGACGTACACTGAAGCTTTCTTT.

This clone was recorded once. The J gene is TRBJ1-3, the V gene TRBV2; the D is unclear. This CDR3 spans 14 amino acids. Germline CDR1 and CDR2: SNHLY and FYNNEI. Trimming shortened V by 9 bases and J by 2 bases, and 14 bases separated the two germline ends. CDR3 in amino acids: CARSDGDTGNTIYF. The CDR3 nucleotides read TGTGCCAGATCGGACGGGGATACTGGAAACACCATATATTTT.

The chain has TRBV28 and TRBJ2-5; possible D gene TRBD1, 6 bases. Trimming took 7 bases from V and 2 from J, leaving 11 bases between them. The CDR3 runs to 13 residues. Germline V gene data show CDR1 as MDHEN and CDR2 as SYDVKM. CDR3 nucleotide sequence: TGTGCCAGCAACCGGGACACTCAAGAGACCCAGTACTTC. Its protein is CASNRDTQETQYF.

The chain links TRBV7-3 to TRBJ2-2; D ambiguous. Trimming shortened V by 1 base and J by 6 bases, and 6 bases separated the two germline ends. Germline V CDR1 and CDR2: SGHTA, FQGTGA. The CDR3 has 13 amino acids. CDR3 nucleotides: TGTGCCAGCAGCTTAATCCCGTCCGGGGAGCTGTTTTTT. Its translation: CASSLIPSGELFF.

CDR3 in amino acids: CAISESDTRTYEQYF. The CDR3 coding sequence is TGTGCCATCAGTGAGTCTGACACCCGAACCTACGAGCAGTACTTC. V and J are TRBV10-3 and TRBJ2-7, with D hard to call. This CDR3 is built from 15 residues. Germline CDR1 is ENHRY and CDR2 is SYGVKD. V lost 0 bases and J 2 bases, leaving 11 bases between the germline ends.

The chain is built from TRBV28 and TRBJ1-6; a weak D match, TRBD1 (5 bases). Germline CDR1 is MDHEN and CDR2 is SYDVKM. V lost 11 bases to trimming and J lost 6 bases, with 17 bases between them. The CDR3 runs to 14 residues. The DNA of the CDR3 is TGTGCCGGGGGGGACGGCGGTTCTAATTCACCCCTCCACTTT. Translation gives CAGGDGGSNSPLHF.

This CDR3 reads CASSPQSNQPQHF. CDR3 DNA sequence: TGTGCCAGCTCACCCCAGAGCAATCAGCCCCAGCATTTT. The chain is built from TRBV18 and TRBJ1-5, with D unclear. Trimming took 3 bases from V and 1 from J, leaving 4 bases between them. Germline V gene sequence: CDR1 KGHSH, CDR2 LQKENI. CDR3 length: 13 amino acids.

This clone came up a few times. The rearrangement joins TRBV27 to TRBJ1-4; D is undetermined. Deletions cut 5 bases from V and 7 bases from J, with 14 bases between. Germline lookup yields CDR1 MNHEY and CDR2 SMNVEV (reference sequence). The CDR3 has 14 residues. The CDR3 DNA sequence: TGTGCCAGCAGTACCGGGTCCCAACTTGAAAAACTGTTTTTT. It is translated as CASSTGSQLEKLFF.

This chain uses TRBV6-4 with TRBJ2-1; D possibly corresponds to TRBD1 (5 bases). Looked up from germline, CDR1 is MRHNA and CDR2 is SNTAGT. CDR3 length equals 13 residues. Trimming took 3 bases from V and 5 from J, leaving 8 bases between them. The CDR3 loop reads CASSESGNNEQFF. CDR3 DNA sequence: TGTGCCAGCAGTGAATCAGGGAACAATGAGCAGTTCTTC.

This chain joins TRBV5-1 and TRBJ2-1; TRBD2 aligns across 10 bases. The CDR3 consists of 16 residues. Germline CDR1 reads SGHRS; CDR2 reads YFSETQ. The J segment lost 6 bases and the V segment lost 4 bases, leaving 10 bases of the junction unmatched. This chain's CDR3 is CASSPAPSGGVNEQFF. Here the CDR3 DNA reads TGCGCCAGCAGCCCCGCGCCTAGCGGGGGTGTCAATGAGCAGTTCTTC.

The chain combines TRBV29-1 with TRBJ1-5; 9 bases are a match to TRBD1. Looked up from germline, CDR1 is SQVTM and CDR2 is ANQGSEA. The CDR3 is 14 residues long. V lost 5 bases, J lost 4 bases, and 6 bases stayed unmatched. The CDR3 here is CSVTPGTGNQPQHF. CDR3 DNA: TGCAGCGTTACCCCCGGGACAGGGAATCAGCCCCAGCATTTT.

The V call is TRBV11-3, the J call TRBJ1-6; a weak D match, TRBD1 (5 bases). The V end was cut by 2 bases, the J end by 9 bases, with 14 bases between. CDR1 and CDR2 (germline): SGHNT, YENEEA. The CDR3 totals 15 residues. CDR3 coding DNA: TGTGCCAGCAGCTTATTTGGGGGGGTAATTTCACCCCTCCACTTT. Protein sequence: CASSLFGGVISPLHF. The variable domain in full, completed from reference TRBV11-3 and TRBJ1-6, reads EAGVVQSPRYKIIEKKQPVAFWCNPISGHNTLYWYLQNLGQGPELLIRYENEEAVDDSQLPKDRFSAERLKGVDSTLKIQPAELGDSAVYLCASSLFGGVISPLHFGNGTRLTVT.

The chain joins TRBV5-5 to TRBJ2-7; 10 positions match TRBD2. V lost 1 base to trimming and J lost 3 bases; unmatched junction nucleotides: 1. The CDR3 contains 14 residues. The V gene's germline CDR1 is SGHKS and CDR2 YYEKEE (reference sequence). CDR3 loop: CASSLLAGVYEQYF. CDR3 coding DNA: TGTGCCAGCAGCTTGCTAGCGGGGGTCTACGAGCAGTACTTC.

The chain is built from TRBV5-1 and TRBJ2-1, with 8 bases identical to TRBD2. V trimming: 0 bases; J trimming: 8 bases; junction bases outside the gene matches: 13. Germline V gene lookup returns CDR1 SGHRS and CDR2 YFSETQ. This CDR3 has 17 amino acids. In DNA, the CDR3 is TGCGCCAGCAGCTTGGTTGGCGGTGGTAGCGGGGTCGATGAGCAGTTCTTC. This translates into CASSLVGGGSGVDEQFF.

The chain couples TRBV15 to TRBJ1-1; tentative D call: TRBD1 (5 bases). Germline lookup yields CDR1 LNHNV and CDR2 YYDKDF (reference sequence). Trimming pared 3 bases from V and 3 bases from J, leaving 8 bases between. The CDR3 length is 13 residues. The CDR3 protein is CATSSLRDTEAFF. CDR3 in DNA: TGTGCCACCAGCAGCCTCAGGGACACTGAAGCTTTCTTT. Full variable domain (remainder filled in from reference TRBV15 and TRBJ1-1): DAMVIQNPRYQVTQFGKPVTLSCSQTLNHNVMYWYQQKSSQAPKLLFHYYDKDFNNEADTPDNFQSRRPNTSFCFLDIRSPGLGDTAMYLCATSSLRDTEAFFGQGTRLTVV.

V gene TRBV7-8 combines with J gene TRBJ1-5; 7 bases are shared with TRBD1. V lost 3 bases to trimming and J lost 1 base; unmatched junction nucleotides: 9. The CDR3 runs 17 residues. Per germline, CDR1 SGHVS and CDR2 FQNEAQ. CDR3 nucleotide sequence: TGTGCCAGCAGCTTCGGGACAGCTTGGATGAGCAATCAGCCCCAGCATTTT. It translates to CASSFGTAWMSNQPQHF.

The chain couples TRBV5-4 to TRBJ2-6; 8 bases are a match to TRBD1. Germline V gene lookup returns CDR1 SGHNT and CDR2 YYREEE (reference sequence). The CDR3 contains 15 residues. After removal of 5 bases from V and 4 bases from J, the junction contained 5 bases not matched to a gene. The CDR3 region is CASRSGGAGANVLTF. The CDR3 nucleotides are TGTGCCAGCAGATCAGGGGGCGCGGGGGCCAACGTCCTGACTTTC. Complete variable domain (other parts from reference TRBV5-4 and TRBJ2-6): ETGVTQSPTHLIKTRGQQVTLRCSSQSGHNTVSWYQQALGQGPQFIFQYYREEENGRGNFPPRFSGLQFPNYSSELNVNALELDDSALYLCASRSGGAGANVLTFGAGSRLTVL.

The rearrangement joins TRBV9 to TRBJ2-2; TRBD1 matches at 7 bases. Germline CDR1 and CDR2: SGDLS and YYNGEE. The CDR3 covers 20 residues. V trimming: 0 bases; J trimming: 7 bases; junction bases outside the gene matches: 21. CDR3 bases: TGTGCCAGCAGCGTAGATCCCCAACAGGGGTTGACGAGTTTGCACGGGGAGCTGTTTTTT. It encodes CASSVDPQQGLTSLHGELFF.

In nucleotides, the CDR3 is TGCAGCGTTGACGCGGCTAGCGGGGGAAACTGGGATGAGCAGTTCTTC. It is translated as CSVDAASGGNWDEQFF. The V gene is TRBV29-1, the J gene TRBJ2-1; 10 bases match TRBD2. CDR3 length: 16 residues. Germline V gene lookup returns CDR1 SQVTM and CDR2 ANQGSEA. With 3 bases clipped from V and 8 bases from J, the junction kept 13 bases outside the gene matches.

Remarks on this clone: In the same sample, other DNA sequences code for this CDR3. The CDR3 DNA follows: TGTGCCAGCAGCCAAGGAGGGTCCGGGGAGCTGTTTTTT. Amino acid sequence: CASSQGGSGELFF. V usage is TRBV3-1 (or the pseudogene TRBV3-2) and J usage is TRBJ2-2; D perhaps matches TRBD2 (5 bases). Germline V gene sequence: CDR1 LGHDT, CDR2 YNNKEL (reference sequence). This CDR3 spans 13 amino acids. The germline V and J ends were trimmed by 1 base and 6 bases, with 6 bases remaining between them.